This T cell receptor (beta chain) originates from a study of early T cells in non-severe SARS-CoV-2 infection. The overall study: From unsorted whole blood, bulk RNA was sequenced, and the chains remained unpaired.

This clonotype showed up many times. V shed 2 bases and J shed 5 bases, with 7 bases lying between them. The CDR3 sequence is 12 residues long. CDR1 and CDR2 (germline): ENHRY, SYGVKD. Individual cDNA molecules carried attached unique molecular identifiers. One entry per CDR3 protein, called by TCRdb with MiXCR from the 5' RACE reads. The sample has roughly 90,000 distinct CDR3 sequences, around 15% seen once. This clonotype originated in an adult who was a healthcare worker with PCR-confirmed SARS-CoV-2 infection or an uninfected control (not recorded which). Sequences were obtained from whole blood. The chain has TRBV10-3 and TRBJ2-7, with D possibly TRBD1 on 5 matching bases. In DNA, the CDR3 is TGTGCCATCAGTGAGGGCAGGGACGAGCAGTACGTC. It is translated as CAISEGRDEQYV.